This T cell receptor beta chain was captured in a study of beta chain features in type 1 diabetes. All of the isolated RNA was reverse transcribed, so expressed TCRB transcripts were sequenced. This table comes from immunoSEQ multiplex PCR, and its TCRdb copy is limited to in-frame clones, with some not included. This table holds 100,000 to 150,000 clones, around 9% found once. Remarks on this clone: Its antigen is unknown.

The germline V and J ends were trimmed by 0 bases and 4 bases, with 11 bases remaining between them. Germline CDR1 SGDLS, CDR2 YYNGEE. This CDR3 is 15 amino acids long. Overall study findings and caveats: Shortening that was moderate but significant affected the TCRB CDR3s of Type 1 diabetes patients in all four CD4+ subsets.

The J gene is TRBJ1-5, the V gene TRBV9, with D perhaps matching TRBD1 (6 bases). The sequencing sample was made of central memory CD4+ T cells from blood. This sequence originates from a man under 40 with type 1 diabetes. CDR3 amino acids: CASSVAGTPNQPQHF. The CDR3 DNA reads TGTGCCAGCAGCGTAGCAGGGACACCAAATCAGCCCCAGCATTTT.